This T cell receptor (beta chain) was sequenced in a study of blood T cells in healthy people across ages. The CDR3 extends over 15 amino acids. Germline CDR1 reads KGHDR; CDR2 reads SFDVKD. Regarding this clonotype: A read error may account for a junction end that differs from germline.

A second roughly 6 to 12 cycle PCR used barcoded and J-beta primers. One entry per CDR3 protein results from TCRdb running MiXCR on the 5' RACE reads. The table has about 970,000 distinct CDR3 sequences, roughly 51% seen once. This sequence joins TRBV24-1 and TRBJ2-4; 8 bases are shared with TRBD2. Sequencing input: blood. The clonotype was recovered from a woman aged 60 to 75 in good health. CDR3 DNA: TGTGCCACCAGTGAAACTAGCGGTGCCAAAAACATTCGGTACTTC. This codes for CATSETSGAKNIRYF.